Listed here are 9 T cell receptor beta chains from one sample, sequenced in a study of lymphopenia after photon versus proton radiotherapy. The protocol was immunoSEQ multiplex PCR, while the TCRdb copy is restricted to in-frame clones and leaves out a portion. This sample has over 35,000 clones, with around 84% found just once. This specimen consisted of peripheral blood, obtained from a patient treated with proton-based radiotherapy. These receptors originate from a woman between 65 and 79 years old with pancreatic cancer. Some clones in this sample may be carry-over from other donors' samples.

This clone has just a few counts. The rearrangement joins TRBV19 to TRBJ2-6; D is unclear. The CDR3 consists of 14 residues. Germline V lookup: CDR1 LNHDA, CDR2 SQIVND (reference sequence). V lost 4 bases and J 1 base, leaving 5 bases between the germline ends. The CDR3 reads CASSKGSGANVLTF. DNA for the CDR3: TGTGCCAGTAGTAAGGGTTCTGGGGCCAACGTCCTGACTTTC.

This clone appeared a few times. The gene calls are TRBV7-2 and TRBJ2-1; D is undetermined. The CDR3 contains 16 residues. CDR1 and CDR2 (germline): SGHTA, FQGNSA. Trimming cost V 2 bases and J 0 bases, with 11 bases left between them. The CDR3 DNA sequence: TGTGCCAGCAGCTTACTTCGGGTAAGCTCCTACAATGAGCAGTTCTTC. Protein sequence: CASSLLRVSSYNEQFF.

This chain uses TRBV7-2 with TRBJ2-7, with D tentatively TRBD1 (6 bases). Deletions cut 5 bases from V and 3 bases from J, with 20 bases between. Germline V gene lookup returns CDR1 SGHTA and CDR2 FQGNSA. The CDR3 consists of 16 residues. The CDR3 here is CASSRPGHSNVYEQYF. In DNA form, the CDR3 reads TGTGCCAGCAGCCGACCGGGACACTCAAACGTCTACGAGCAGTACTTC.

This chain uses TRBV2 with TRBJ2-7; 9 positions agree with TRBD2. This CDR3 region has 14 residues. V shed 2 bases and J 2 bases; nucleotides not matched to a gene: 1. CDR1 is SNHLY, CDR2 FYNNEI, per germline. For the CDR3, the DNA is TGTGCCAGCAGTGAAATAGCGGGGGCCTACGAGCAGTACTTC. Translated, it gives CASSEIAGAYEQYF.

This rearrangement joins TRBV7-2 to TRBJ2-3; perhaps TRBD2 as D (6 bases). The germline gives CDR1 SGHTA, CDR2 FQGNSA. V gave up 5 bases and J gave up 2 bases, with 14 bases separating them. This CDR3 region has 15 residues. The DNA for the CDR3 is TGTGCCAGCAGCCCCGCGCCTAGCGTCACAGATACGCAGTATTTT. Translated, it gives CASSPAPSVTDTQYF. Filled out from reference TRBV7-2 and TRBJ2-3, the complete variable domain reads GAGVSQSPSNKVTEKGKDVELRCDPISGHTALYWYRQSLGQGLEFLIYFQGNSAPDKSGLPSDRFSAERTGGSVSTLTIQRTQQEDSAVYLCASSPAPSVTDTQYFGPGTRLTVL.

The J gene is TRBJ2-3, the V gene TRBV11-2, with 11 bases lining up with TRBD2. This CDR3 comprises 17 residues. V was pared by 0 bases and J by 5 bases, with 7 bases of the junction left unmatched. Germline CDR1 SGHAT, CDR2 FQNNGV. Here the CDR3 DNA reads TGTGCCAGCAGCTTAGAATGGGGCACTAGCGGGAGAGATACGCAGTATTTT. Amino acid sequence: CASSLEWGTSGRDTQYF.

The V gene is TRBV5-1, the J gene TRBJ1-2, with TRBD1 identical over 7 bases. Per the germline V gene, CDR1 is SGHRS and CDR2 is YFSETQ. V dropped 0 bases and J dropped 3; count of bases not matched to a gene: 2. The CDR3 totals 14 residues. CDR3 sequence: CASSLVGTDYGYTF. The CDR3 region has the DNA TGCGCCAGCAGCTTGGTAGGGACAGACTATGGCTACACCTTC.

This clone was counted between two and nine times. In nucleotides, the CDR3 is TGCGCCAGCAGCTTGGCTGGGGGCATTACCGGGGAGCTGTTTTTT. Translating it yields CASSLAGGITGELFF. The gene calls are TRBV5-1 and TRBJ2-2; perhaps TRBD1 as D (6 bases). This CDR3 region has 15 residues. Trimming took off 0 bases at V and 5 bases at J, with 11 bases between the two ends. CDR1 and CDR2 (germline): SGHRS, YFSETQ.

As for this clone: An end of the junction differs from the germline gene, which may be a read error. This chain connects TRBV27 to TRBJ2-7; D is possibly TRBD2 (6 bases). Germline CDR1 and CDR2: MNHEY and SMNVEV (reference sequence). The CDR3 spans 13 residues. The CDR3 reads CASSIIGGGKANF. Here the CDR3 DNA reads TGTGCCAGCAGTATAATCGGAGGAGGGAAGGCTAACTTC.